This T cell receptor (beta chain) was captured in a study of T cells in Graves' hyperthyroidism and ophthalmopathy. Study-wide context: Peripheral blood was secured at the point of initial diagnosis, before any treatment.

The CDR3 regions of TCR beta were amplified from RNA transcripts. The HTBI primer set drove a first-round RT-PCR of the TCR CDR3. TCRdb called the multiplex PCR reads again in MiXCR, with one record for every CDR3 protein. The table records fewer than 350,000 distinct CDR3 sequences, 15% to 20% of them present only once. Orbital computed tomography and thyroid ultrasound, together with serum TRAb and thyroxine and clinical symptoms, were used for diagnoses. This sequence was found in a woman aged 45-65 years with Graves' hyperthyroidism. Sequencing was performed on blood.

The CDR3 DNA is TGTGCCAGCATCCCTACCCTGGACAGACCCAACACTGAAGCTTTCTTT. Its translation: CASIPTLDRPNTEAFF. The rearrangement links TRBV5-8 to TRBJ1-1; tentative D call: TRBD1 (6 bases). The germline V gene has CDR1 SGHTS and CDR2 YDEGEE. Trimming removed 6 bases from V and 2 bases from J, with 20 bases in between. The CDR3 totals 16 residues.